This TCR beta chain was obtained from a study of blood T cell repertoires in COVID-19. Study as a whole: Acute and convalescent COVID-19 samples came from the United States, Italy and Spain. T cells, B-cell-depleted T cells, or PBMCs provided the cDNA or gDNA that served as material.

Looked up from germline, CDR1 is GTSNPN and CDR2 is SVGIG (reference sequence). The CDR3 extends over 17 amino acids. The trim removed 2 bases at V and 0 bases at J, leaving 8 bases unmatched. The assay was immunoSEQ multiplex PCR, and TCRdb's table has in-frame clones only and misses some. The sample comprises approximately 53,000 clones, roughly 80% of which are singletons, and roughly 2.6% rests with the top ten. The material sequenced was peripheral blood. V and J are TRBV30 and TRBJ1-5; 9 nucleotides agree with TRBD1. The TCR originated in a woman aged 55-70 years with acute or convalescent COVID-19. The CDR3 protein is CAWSPGQGKNSNQPQHF. CDR3 nucleotide sequence: TGTGCCTGGAGTCCAGGACAGGGGAAAAATAGCAATCAGCCCCAGCATTTT.